This T cell receptor (beta chain) is drawn from a study of blood T cell repertoires in COVID-19. Method: immunoSEQ multiplex PCR; TCRdb's copy keeps in-frame clones and lacks some. The table includes under 200,000 clones, under 90% detected once. The sample holds a few counts of this clone. Residents of 24 US areas, aged about 18 to 95 years, made up the participants. Clinical history reported by participants formed the basis on which cohorts were assigned. Either two negative PCRs, clearance, or symptom resolution qualified Cohort 3 donors as recovered. The sequence was obtained from a woman aged 60 to 75 who had recovered from COVID-19. The source material was PBMCs or T cells enriched from blood (not recorded which).

The CDR3 reads CAVHRGCPVTQYF. CDR3 nucleotide sequence: TGTGCCGTCCACCGAGGTTGTCCGGTAACCCAGTACTTC. The rearrangement joins TRBV24-1 to TRBJ2-5, with unresolved D. The CDR3 has 13 amino acids. Trimming removed 12 bases at V and 8 bases at J, with 21 bases between. The germline V gene encodes CDR1 KGHDR and CDR2 SFDVKD.